This is a list of T cell receptor beta chains from one sample in a study of blood T cell repertoires in COVID-19. Profiling relied on immunoSEQ multiplex PCR, and the TCRdb table lists in-frame clones only, not all of them. The sample records about 150,000 clones, approximately 80% being singletons. Sequences were obtained from peripheral blood. The receptor source for this set is a man aged 55-75 years with acute or convalescent COVID-19. Both conserved end residues are part of each CDR3. D genes are given only for firm matches. The listing skips clone size in some rows; elsewhere it reads once, few, many or a size class.

TRBJ2-3,TRBD2,TRBV5-1,.,TGCGCCAGCAGCCCCGGGAGGGTTAGCACAGATACGCAGTATTTT,CASSPGRVSTDTQYF
TRBJ2-6,.,TRBV5-1,.,TGCGCCAGCAGCTCCCAGGGCTCCGGGGCCAACGTCCTGACTTTC,CASSSQGSGANVLTF
TRBJ1-2,.,TRBV3-1/TRBV3-2,.,TGTGCCAGCAGCCCTTTTGACCAACTATCTAACTATGGCTACACCTTC,CASSPFDQLSNYGYTF
TRBJ2-2,TRBD2,TRBV5-1,.,TGCGCCAGCAGCCCGGGACTAGCGGGGCCGGCCGGGGAGCTGTTTTTT,CASSPGLAGPAGELFF
TRBJ1-5,.,TRBV18,.,TGTGCCAGCTCACCGGGCAGGCCTCCGAATCAGCCCCAGCATTTT,CASSPGRPPNQPQHF
TRBJ2-3,.,TRBV18,.,TGTGCCAGCTCACTTAGGGGAGATACGCAGTATTTT,CASSLRGDTQYF
TRBJ1-4,TRBD1,TRBV5-1,.,TGCGCCAGCAGCCGCCAGGGGGAGAGTGAAAAACTGTTTTTT,CASSRQGESEKLFF
TRBJ2-2,.,TRBV12-3/TRBV12-4,.,TGTGCCAGCAGACCCGGTGGCGGGGAGCTGTTTTTT,CASRPGGGELFF
TRBJ2-6,.,TRBV5-4,.,TGTGCCAGCAGCTCCGGACAGATCTCTGGGGCCAACGTCCTGACTTTC,CASSSGQISGANVLTF
TRBJ2-2,TRBD1,TRBV28,.,TGTGCCAGCCAACTCAGGGGGACAAACACCGGGGAGCTGTTTTTT,CASQLRGTNTGELFF
TRBJ2-1,TRBD2,TRBV28,once,TGTGCCAGCAGTTCGCAGCGGGGGGTTTTCTATGAGCAGTTCTTC,CASSSQRGVFYEQFF
TRBJ2-5,TRBD2,TRBV5-1,.,TGCGCCAGCAGCGACCGACAGCCGGGACTAGCGGGAGTCAAACAAGAGACCCAGTACTTC,CASSDRQPGLAGVKQETQYF
TRBJ2-7,TRBD1,TRBV7-2,.,TGTGCCAGCAGCCCTGGGACAGGCCTTTACGAGCAGTACTTC,CASSPGTGLYEQYF
TRBJ2-2,.,TRBV28,.,TGTGCCAGCAGTTCCTCTAGCGTGCGGGCGTGGAAGAAGGCCGGGGAGCTGTTTTTT,CASSSSSVRAWKKAGELFF
TRBJ2-3,TRBD1,TRBV10-3,.,TGTGCCATCAGTGACCGAACAGGGACAGGGGATACGCAGTATTTT,CAISDRTGTGDTQYF
TRBJ2-5,TRBD2,TRBV2,.,TGTGCCAGCAGTGAAGTCTCGACGGGAGGGGAGACCCAGTACTTC,CASSEVSTGGETQYF
TRBJ2-3,.,TRBV6-5,few,TGTGCCAGCAGTTACTTTGGGGGGAAGCGCACAGATACGCAGTATTTT,CASSYFGGKRTDTQYF
TRBJ1-5,.,TRBV12-2,few,TGTGCAAGTCGTGGGGGGGTGAATCAGCCCCAGCATTTT,CASRGGVNQPQHF
TRBJ2-1,.,TRBV4-1,.,TGCGCCAGCAGCCAAGTGACCCTCGCGGATGAGCAGTTCTTC,CASSQVTLADEQFF
TRBJ1-5,.,TRBV27,.,TGTGCCAGCAGTTTAGGGACGGGGGGTATCAATCAGCCCCAGCATTTT,CASSLGTGGINQPQHF
TRBJ1-1,TRBD1,TRBV19,.,TGTGCCAGTAGGGTTGGGTACAGGGGGAATACTGAAGCTTTCTTT,CASRVGYRGNTEAFF
TRBJ2-3,.,TRBV11-2,.,TGTGCCAGCAGCATCCTAGCTACTAGCACAGATACGCAGTATTTT,CASSILATSTDTQYF
TRBJ1-3,.,TRBV7-2,once,TGTGCCAGCAGCTTAGTGGGAGGTTTGAAGGCTGGAAACACCATATATTTT,CASSLVGGLKAGNTIYF
TRBJ2-7,.,TRBV6-5,few,TGTGCCAGCAGGGGTGCAGGCTCCTACGAGCAGTACTTC,CASRGAGSYEQYF